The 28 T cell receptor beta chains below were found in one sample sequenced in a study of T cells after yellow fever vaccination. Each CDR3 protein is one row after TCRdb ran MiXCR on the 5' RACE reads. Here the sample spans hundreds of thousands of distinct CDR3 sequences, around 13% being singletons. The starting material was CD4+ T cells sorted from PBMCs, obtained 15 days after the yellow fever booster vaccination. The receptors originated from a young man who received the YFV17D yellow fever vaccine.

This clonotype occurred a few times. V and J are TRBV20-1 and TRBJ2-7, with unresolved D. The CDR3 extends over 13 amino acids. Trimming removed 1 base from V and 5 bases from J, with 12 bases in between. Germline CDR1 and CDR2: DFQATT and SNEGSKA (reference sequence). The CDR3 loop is CSARGRKLDEQYF. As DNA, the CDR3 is TGCAGTGCTAGAGGAAGGAAGTTAGACGAGCAGTACTTC.

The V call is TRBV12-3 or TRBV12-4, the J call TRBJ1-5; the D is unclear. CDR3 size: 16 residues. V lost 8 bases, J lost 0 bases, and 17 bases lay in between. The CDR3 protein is CASSRSARGSNQPQHF. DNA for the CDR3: TGTGCCAGCTCCCGAAGTGCACGGGGTAGCAATCAGCCCCAGCATTTT.

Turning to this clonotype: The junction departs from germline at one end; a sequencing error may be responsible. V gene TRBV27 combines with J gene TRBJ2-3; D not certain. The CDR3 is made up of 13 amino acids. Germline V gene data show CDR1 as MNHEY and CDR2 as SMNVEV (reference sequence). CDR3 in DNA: TGTGCCTGCAGTTTACGAAGCACAGATACGCAGTATTTT. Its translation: CACSLRSTDTQYF.

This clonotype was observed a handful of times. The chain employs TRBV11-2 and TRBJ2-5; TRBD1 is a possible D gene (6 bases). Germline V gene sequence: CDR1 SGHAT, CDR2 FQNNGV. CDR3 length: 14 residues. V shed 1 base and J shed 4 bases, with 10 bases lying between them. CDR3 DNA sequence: TGTGCCAGCAGCTTAGGGACAGAAGTAGAGACCCAGTACTTC. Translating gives CASSLGTEVETQYF.

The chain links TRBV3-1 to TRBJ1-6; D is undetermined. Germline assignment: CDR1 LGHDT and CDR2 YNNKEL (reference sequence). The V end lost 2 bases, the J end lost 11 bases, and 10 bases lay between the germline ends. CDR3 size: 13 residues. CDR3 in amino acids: CASSQRDGPPLHF. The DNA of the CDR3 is TGTGCCAGCAGCCAACGAGATGGACCACCCCTCCACTTT.

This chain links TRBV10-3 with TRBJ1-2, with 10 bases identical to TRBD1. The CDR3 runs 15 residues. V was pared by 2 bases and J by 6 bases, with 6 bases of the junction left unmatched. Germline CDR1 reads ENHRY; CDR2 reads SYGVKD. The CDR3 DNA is TGTGCCATCAGTGAGGGAGACAGGGGGCGAAATGGCTACACCTTC. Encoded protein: CAISEGDRGRNGYTF.

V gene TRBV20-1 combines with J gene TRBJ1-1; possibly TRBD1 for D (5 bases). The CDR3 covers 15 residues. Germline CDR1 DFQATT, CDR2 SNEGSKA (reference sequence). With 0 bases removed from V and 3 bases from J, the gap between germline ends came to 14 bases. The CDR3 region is CSARDLGRGDTEAFF. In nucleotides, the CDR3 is TGCAGTGCTAGAGATCTGGGGCGAGGGGACACTGAAGCTTTCTTT.

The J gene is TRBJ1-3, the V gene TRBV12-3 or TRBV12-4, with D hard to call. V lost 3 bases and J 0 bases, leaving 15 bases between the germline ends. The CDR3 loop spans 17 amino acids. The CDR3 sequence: CASSFVRPLLSGNTIYF. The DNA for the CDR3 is TGTGCCAGCAGTTTTGTGAGACCCCTTCTCTCTGGAAACACCATATATTTT.

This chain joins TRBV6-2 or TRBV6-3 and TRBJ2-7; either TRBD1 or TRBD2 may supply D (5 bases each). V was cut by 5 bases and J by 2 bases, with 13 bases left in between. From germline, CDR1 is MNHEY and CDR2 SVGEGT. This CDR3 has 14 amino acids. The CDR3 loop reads CASSNLGRPYEQYF. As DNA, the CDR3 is TGTGCCAGCAGTAACCTGGGACGCCCCTACGAGCAGTACTTC.

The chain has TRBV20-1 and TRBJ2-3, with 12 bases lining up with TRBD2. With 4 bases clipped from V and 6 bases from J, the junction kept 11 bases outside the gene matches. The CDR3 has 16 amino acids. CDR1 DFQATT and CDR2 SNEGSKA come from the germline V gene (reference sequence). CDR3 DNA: TGCAGTGCTACTCCTCCTAGCGGGGGGGCACAGGATACGCAGTATTTT. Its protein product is CSATPPSGGAQDTQYF.

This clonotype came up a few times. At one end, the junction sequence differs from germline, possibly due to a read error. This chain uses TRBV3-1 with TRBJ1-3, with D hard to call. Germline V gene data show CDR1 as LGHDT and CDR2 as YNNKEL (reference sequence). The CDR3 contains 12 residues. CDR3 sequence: CASSQVGNTTYF. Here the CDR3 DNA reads TGTGCCAGCAGCCAGGTTGGAAACACCACATATTTT.

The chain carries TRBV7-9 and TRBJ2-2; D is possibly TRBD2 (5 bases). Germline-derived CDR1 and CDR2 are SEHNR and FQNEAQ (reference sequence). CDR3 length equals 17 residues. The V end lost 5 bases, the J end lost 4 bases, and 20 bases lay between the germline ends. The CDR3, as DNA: TGTGCCAGCAGCATCCCTCGGCGTGTCGGAGGCACCGGGGAGCTGTTTTTT. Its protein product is CASSIPRRVGGTGELFF.

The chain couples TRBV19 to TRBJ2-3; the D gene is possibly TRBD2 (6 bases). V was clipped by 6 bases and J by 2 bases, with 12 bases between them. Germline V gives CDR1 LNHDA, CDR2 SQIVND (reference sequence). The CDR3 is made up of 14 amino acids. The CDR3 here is CASRRAGPTDTQYF. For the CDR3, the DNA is TGTGCCAGTAGGAGAGCGGGCCCCACAGATACGCAGTATTTT.

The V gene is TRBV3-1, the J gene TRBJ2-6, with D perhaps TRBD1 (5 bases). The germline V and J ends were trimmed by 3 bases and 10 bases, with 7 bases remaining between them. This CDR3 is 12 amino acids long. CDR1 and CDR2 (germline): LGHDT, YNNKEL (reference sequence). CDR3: CASSQSGNVLTF. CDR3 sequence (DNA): TGTGCCAGCAGCCAGTCAGGGAACGTCCTGACTTTC.

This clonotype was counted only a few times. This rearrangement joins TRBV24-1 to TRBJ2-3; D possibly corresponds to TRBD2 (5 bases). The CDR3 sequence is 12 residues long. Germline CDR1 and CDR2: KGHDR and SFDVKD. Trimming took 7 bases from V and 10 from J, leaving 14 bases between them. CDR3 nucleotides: TGTGCCACCAGCCCCCTCGGGGTCCCGCAGTATTTT. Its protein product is CATSPLGVPQYF.

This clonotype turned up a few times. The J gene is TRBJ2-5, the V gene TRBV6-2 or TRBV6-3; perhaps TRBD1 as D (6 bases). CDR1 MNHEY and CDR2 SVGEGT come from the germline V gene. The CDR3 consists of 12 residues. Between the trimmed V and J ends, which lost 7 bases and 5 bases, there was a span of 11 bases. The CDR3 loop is CASKGEMETQYF. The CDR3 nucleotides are TGTGCCAGCAAGGGGGAGATGGAGACCCAGTACTTC.

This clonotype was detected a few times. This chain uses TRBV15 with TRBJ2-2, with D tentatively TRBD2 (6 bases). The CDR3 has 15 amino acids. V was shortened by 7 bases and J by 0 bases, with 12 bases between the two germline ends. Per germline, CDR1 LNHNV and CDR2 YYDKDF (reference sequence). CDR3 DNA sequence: TGTGCCACCAATGGAGGGTTTGCGAACACCGGGGAGCTGTTTTTT. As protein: CATNGGFANTGELFF.

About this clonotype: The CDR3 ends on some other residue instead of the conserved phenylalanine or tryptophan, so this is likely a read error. The chain's CDR3 is CASSTGNEQYL. The CDR3 bases are TGTGCCAGCAGTACCGGGAACGAGCAGTACCTC. The chain couples TRBV12-3 or TRBV12-4 to TRBJ2-7, with D tentatively TRBD2 (5 bases). The CDR3 has 11 residues. Deletions cut 5 bases from V and 5 bases from J, with 7 bases between.

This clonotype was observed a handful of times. The CDR3 sequence is CASSSPTGKNTEAFF. The CDR3 DNA reads TGCGCCAGCAGCTCGCCGACAGGAAAAAACACTGAAGCTTTCTTT. The rearrangement uses TRBV4-1 and TRBJ1-1, with TRBD1 as a possible D gene (6 bases). The germline V gene encodes CDR1 MGHRA and CDR2 YSYEKL. There are 15 residues in the CDR3. Between the trimmed V and J ends, which lost 5 bases and 2 bases, there was a span of 15 bases.

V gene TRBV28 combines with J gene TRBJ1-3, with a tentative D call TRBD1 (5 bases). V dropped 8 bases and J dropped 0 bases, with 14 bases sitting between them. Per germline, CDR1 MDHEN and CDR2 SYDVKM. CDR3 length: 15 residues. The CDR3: CASRRQGVSGNTIYF. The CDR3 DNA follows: TGTGCCAGCCGGAGGCAGGGAGTCTCTGGAAACACCATATATTTT.

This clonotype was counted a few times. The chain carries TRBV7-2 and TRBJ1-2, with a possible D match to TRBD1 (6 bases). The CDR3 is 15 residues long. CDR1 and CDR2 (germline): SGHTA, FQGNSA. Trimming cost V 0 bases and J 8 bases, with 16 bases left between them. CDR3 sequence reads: CASSLALIGGRGYTF. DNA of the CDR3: TGTGCCAGCAGCTTAGCGCTAATTGGGGGGCGCGGCTACACCTTC.

The CDR3, as DNA: TGTGCCTGGAGTGGAGCGAGGGTTGGGGGAACCAAAAACATTCAGTACTTC. Its translation is CAWSGARVGGTKNIQYF. The chain is built from TRBV30 and TRBJ2-4; D tentatively reads TRBD1 or TRBD2 (5 bases each). V was pared by 1 base and J by 2 bases, with 18 bases between. CDR3 length: 17 amino acids. Germline-derived CDR1 and CDR2 are GTSNPN and SVGIG (reference sequence).

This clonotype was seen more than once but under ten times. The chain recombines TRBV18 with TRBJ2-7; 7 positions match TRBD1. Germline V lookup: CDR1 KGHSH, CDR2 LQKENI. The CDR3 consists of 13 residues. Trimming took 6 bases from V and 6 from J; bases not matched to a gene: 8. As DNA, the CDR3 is TGTGCCAGCTCCTCCGGACAGGTCGGCGAGCAGTACTTC. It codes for CASSSGQVGEQYF. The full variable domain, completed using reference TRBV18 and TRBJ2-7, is NAGVMQNPRHLVRRRGQEARLRCSPMKGHSHVYWYRQLPEEGLKFMVYLQKENIIDESGMPKERFSAEFPKEGPSILRIQQVVRGDSAAYFCASSSGQVGEQYFGPGTRLTVT.

In nucleotides, the CDR3 is TGCGCCAGCAGCCAAGGCAACGGACGACGGAACAATGAGCAGTTCTTC. Its translation is CASSQGNGRRNNEQFF. This chain uses TRBV4-1 with TRBJ2-1; no reliable D call. The V gene lost 1 base and the J gene lost 5 bases, with 15 bases spanning the gap. The CDR3 is made up of 16 amino acids. CDR1 MGHRA and CDR2 YSYEKL come from the germline V gene.

CDR3 sequence reads: CASSLVRTNNAVAFF. The CDR3 DNA reads as TGCGCCAGCAGCTTGGTAAGGACAAACAATGCGGTGGCTTTCTTT. V gene TRBV5-1 combines with J gene TRBJ1-1; a weak D match, TRBD1 (5 bases). The CDR3 runs 15 residues. The V end was cut by 0 bases, the J end by 11 bases, with 20 bases between. Per the germline V gene, CDR1 is SGHRS and CDR2 is YFSETQ.

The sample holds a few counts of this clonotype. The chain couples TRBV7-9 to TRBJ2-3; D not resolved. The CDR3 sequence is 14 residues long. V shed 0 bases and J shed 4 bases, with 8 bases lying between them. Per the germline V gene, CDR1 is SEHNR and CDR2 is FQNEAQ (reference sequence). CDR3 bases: TGTGCCAGCAGCTTAGCGCTCAGCGCAGATACGCAGTATTTT. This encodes CASSLALSADTQYF.

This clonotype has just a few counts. The CDR3 bases are TGTGCCAGCAGTTACTCGACAGGGGGGGCTGAAAAACTGTTTTTT. Translated: CASSYSTGGAEKLFF. The chain joins TRBV6-6 to TRBJ1-4; 9 positions match TRBD1. V lost 0 bases, J lost 7 bases, and 3 bases stayed unmatched. The V gene's germline CDR1 is MNHNY and CDR2 SVGAGI (reference sequence). The CDR3 has 15 residues.

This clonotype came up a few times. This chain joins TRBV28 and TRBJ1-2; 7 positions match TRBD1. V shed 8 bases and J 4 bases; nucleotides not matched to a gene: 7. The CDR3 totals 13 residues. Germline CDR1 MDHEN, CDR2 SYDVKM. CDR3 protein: CASQGGGPYGYTF. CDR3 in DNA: TGTGCCAGCCAGGGAGGGGGCCCCTATGGCTACACCTTC.